This entry is about one T cell receptor (beta chain). Its antigen is still unknown. Researchers prepared the TRB cDNA libraries using 5' RACE with UMI labels. From its re-call of the 5' RACE reads, TCRdb lists each CDR3 protein once, without DNA. Its table records 150,000 or so distinct CDR3 sequences. This sample is part of a study of CXCR3-negative and CXCR3-positive naive CD8 T cells. On the study more broadly: There were 130 million or so TRB reads altogether, and each library had about 1.5 +/- 0.3 million of them.

Per the germline V gene, CDR1 is DFQATT and CDR2 is SNEGSKA (reference sequence). There are 14 residues in the CDR3. Study observations and caveats: Diversity was high in both naive subsets and much lower in memory cells. CXCR3-positive naive cells carried more hydrophobic TRB CDR3s than CXCR3-negative ones.

The specimen sequenced was naive CXCR3+ CD8+ T cells from blood. The subset: CD45RO-CCR7+CD27+CD95- naive CD8+ T cells expressing CXCR3 (TNR3+). The chain is built from TRBV20-1 and TRBJ1-1; TCRdb names TRBD1, which stays unverified in the absence of DNA. The sequence derives from a human donor in good health. Some clones in this sample may be carry-over from other donors' samples. CDR3 region: CSAGGGDRDIEAFF.